The rows below give T cell receptor beta chains drawn from one sample of a study of naive and memory T cell subsets. TCRdb independently ran MiXCR on the UMI-ligation and nested PCR reads; one entry per CDR3 protein. In the table there are around 18,000 distinct CDR3 sequences, approximately 9.4% of which are singletons. The specimen sequenced was central memory CD8+ T cells from blood. The receptors were sampled from a human donor in good health. CDR3s include the opening cysteine and the closing phenylalanine or tryptophan. Each record gives: CDR3 protein, CDR3 DNA, clone size, CDR3 length, V gene, D gene, J gene. The D gene is left open where the match is weak. Where a row states a size, it is once, few, many or the class of an expanded clone; other rows omit it.

CDR3: CASSKRQDKNTEAFF; DNA: TGTGCCAGTAGTAAACGACAGGATAAGAACACTGAAGCTTTCTTT; size: -; length: 15; V: TRBV19; D: -; J: TRBJ1-1
CDR3: CATTAYQGTGNSNQPQHF; DNA: TGTGCCACCACTGCCTACCAGGGGACAGGGAACAGCAATCAGCCCCAGCATTTT; size: -; length: 18; V: TRBV24-1; D: TRBD1; J: TRBJ1-5
CDR3: CASSQEGASPFYEQYF; DNA: TGCGCCAGCAGCCAAGAAGGGGCCTCCCCCTTTTACGAGCAGTACTTC; size: -; length: 16; V: TRBV4-3; D: -; J: TRBJ2-7
CDR3: CASSPRTGGNSGPEAFF; DNA: TGTGCCAGCAGTCCCCGGACTGGGGGCAATTCAGGCCCTGAAGCTTTCTTT; size: -; length: 17; V: TRBV12-3/TRBV12-4; D: -; J: TRBJ1-1
CDR3: CASNSGEGTDTQYF; DNA: TGTGCCAGCAACTCCGGCGAGGGCACAGATACGCAGTATTTT; size: -; length: 14; V: TRBV4-2; D: -; J: TRBJ2-3
CDR3: CASSQEWGGSTDTQYF; DNA: TGTGCCAGCAGCCAAGAGTGGGGAGGGAGCACAGATACGCAGTATTTT; size: -; length: 16; V: TRBV14; D: TRBD2; J: TRBJ2-3
CDR3: CARSHSPVGELFF; DNA: TGTGCCAGATCCCACAGTCCCGTCGGGGAGCTGTTTTTT; size: -; length: 13; V: TRBV7-9; D: -; J: TRBJ2-2
CDR3: CASSEAGQLSNYGYTF; DNA: TGTGCCAGCAGTGAAGCAGGACAACTATCTAACTATGGCTACACCTTC; size: few; length: 16; V: TRBV2; D: -; J: TRBJ1-2
CDR3: CASSFVQGGDTQYF; DNA: TGTGCCAGCAGTTTTGTCCAGGGCGGAGATACGCAGTATTTT; size: many; length: 14; V: TRBV12-3/TRBV12-4; D: -; J: TRBJ2-3
CDR3: CASRESLMNTEAFF; DNA: TGTGCCAGCAGGGAAAGTTTAATGAACACTGAAGCTTTCTTT; size: many; length: 14; V: TRBV3-1; D: -; J: TRBJ1-1
CDR3: CATRTENYGYTF; DNA: TGTGCCACCAGGACAGAAAACTATGGCTACACCTTC; size: many; length: 12; V: TRBV15; D: -; J: TRBJ1-2
CDR3: CSSTRYNSPLHF; DNA: TGCAGTTCCACCAGATATAATTCACCCCTCCACTTT; size: few; length: 12; V: TRBV20-1; D: -; J: TRBJ1-6
CDR3: CASSAGPKTYEQYF; DNA: TGTGCCAGCAGCGCGGGGCCGAAAACCTACGAGCAGTACTTC; size: many; length: 14; V: TRBV9; D: -; J: TRBJ2-7
CDR3: CACPSGSGIETQYF; DNA: TGTGCCTGTCCAAGCGGGTCAGGAATAGAGACCCAGTACTTC; size: many; length: 14; V: TRBV30; D: -; J: TRBJ2-5
CDR3: CSVEGRQETQYF; DNA: TGCAGCGTTGAGGGACGCCAAGAGACCCAGTACTTC; size: medium-sized; length: 12; V: TRBV29-1; D: -; J: TRBJ2-5
CDR3: CASSDGDTGELFF; DNA: TGTGCCAGCAGTGATGGAGACACCGGGGAGCTGTTTTTT; size: many; length: 13; V: TRBV6-4; D: -; J: TRBJ2-2
CDR3: CSAQTVRGGGNQPQHF; DNA: TGCAGTGCCCAAACGGTCCGGGGAGGAGGCAATCAGCCCCAGCATTTT; size: hyperexpanded; length: 16; V: TRBV20-1; D: -; J: TRBJ1-5
CDR3: CASSLARGGQDSYEQYF; DNA: TGTGCCAGCAGCTTAGCCCGGGGGGGACAGGACTCCTACGAGCAGTACTTC; size: -; length: 17; V: TRBV7-2; D: -; J: TRBJ2-7
CDR3: CASGDPTRGGVMLPQHF; DNA: TGTGCCAGCGGGGACCCAACGAGGGGGGGGGTGATGTTGCCCCAGCATTTT; size: many; length: 17; V: TRBV28; D: -; J: TRBJ1-5
CDR3: CASSLSASNQPQHF; DNA: TGTGCCAGCAGTTTATCAGCTAGCAATCAGCCCCAGCATTTT; size: few; length: 14; V: TRBV12-3/TRBV12-4; D: -; J: TRBJ1-5
CDR3: CASSLLSGAYNEQFF; DNA: TGTGCCAGCAGCTTACTGAGCGGGGCTTACAATGAGCAGTTCTTC; size: -; length: 15; V: TRBV28; D: TRBD2; J: TRBJ2-1
CDR3: CSAGLAGGPLAATDTQYF; DNA: TGCAGCGCAGGACTAGCGGGAGGGCCATTAGCCGCTACGGATACGCAGTATTTT; size: few; length: 18; V: TRBV29-1; D: TRBD2; J: TRBJ2-3
CDR3: CASSEAYRVCDQPQHF; DNA: TGTGCCAGCAGTGAAGCTTACAGGGTTTGTGATCAGCCCCAGCATTTT; size: -; length: 16; V: TRBV2; D: -; J: TRBJ1-5
CDR3: CASSPSRGGPNTGELFF; DNA: TGTGCCAGCAGCCCAAGCCGTGGGGGCCCTAACACCGGGGAGCTGTTTTTT; size: -; length: 17; V: TRBV7-6; D: -; J: TRBJ2-2
CDR3: CASSYDWREAPSSGANVLTF; DNA: TGTGCCAGCAGTTACGACTGGAGGGAGGCACCAAGCTCTGGGGCCAACGTCCTGACTTTC; size: -; length: 20; V: TRBV6-2/TRBV6-3; D: -; J: TRBJ2-6
CDR3: CASSQSTDSPYGYTF; DNA: TGTGCCAGCAGTCAGTCCACGGACAGTCCTTATGGCTACACCTTC; size: many; length: 15; V: TRBV7-9; D: -; J: TRBJ1-2
CDR3: CASSGGAEGSSLFF; DNA: TGTGCCAGCAGCGGGGGGGCCGAAGGTTCTAGTCTGTTCTTC; size: -; length: 14; V: TRBV6-4; D: TRBD2; J: TRBJ2-1
CDR3: CASSIIGLNTEAFF; DNA: TGTGCCAGCAGTATAATCGGGTTGAACACTGAAGCTTTCTTT; size: few; length: 14; V: TRBV6-2/TRBV6-3; D: -; J: TRBJ1-1
CDR3: CASSGHHSTDTQYF; DNA: TGTGCCAGCAGCGGGCACCATAGCACAGATACGCAGTATTTT; size: few; length: 14; V: TRBV7-9; D: -; J: TRBJ2-3
CDR3: CASSLERASTEAFF; DNA: TGCGCCAGCAGCTTGGAGCGTGCATCCACTGAAGCTTTCTTT; size: -; length: 14; V: TRBV5-1; D: -; J: TRBJ1-1
CDR3: CASSEGLAGFYEQYF; DNA: TGTGCCAGCAGTGAAGGGCTAGCGGGATTCTACGAGCAGTACTTC; size: few; length: 15; V: TRBV2; D: TRBD2; J: TRBJ2-7
CDR3: CASSEPPPEQYF; DNA: TGTGCCAGCAGTGAACCCCCGCCCGAGCAGTACTTC; size: few; length: 12; V: TRBV2; D: -; J: TRBJ2-7
CDR3: CSAREPGSYGYTF; DNA: TGCAGTGCTAGGGAACCCGGGAGCTATGGCTACACCTTC; size: few; length: 13; V: TRBV20-1; D: -; J: TRBJ1-2
CDR3: CSVAGQKKAFF; DNA: TGCAGCGTAGCCGGACAGAAGAAAGCTTTCTTT; size: -; length: 11; V: TRBV29-1; D: -; J: TRBJ1-1
CDR3: CSVRTPGSYNEQFF; DNA: TGCAGCGTGCGAACCCCCGGCTCCTACAATGAGCAGTTCTTC; size: many; length: 14; V: TRBV29-1; D: -; J: TRBJ2-1
CDR3: CSATGPHERFF; DNA: TGCAGTGCTACCGGGCCCCATGAGCGGTTCTTC; size: -; length: 11; V: TRBV20-1; D: -; J: TRBJ2-1
CDR3: CSVYSPKQGGNTGELFF; DNA: TGCAGCGTTTACTCTCCTAAACAGGGAGGGAACACCGGGGAGCTGTTTTTT; size: -; length: 17; V: TRBV29-1; D: -; J: TRBJ2-2
CDR3: CATSMDRGSETQYF; DNA: TGTGCCACCAGCATGGACAGGGGAAGTGAGACCCAGTACTTC; size: few; length: 14; V: TRBV15; D: TRBD1; J: TRBJ2-5
CDR3: CSARDLASGEREQYF; DNA: TGCAGTGCTAGAGATCTAGCTAGCGGGGAGCGCGAGCAGTACTTC; size: many; length: 15; V: TRBV20-1; D: TRBD2; J: TRBJ2-7
CDR3: CASSLSTDYEQYF; DNA: TGTGCCAGCAGTTTATCGACAGACTACGAGCAGTACTTC; size: few; length: 13; V: TRBV12-3/TRBV12-4; D: -; J: TRBJ2-7
CDR3: CASSTGDTGELFF; DNA: TGTGCCAGCAGTACCGGTGACACCGGGGAGCTGTTTTTT; size: once; length: 13; V: TRBV27; D: -; J: TRBJ2-2
CDR3: CASSLSNQGANEQFF; DNA: TGTGCCAGCAGCTTGTCGAATCAGGGAGCTAATGAGCAGTTCTTC; size: few; length: 15; V: TRBV5-8; D: -; J: TRBJ2-1
CDR3: CATSDFAASGEQFF; DNA: TGTGCCACCAGTGATTTCGCGGCGAGCGGAGAGCAGTTCTTC; size: -; length: 14; V: TRBV24-1; D: -; J: TRBJ2-1
CDR3: CASSDRASGGYNEQFF; DNA: TGTGCCAGCAGTGACCGGGCTAGCGGGGGGTACAATGAGCAGTTCTTC; size: few; length: 16; V: TRBV6-4; D: TRBD2; J: TRBJ2-1
CDR3: CSARSPRWGRGLPQAEQFF; DNA: TGCAGTGCTAGATCTCCCCGTTGGGGCCGGGGCCTCCCACAAGCGGAGCAGTTCTTC; size: many; length: 19; V: TRBV20-1; D: -; J: TRBJ2-1
CDR3: CSAMMMGQGNGPQETQYF; DNA: TGCAGTGCTATGATGATGGGACAGGGTAACGGGCCACAAGAGACCCAGTACTTC; size: many; length: 18; V: TRBV20-1; D: TRBD1; J: TRBJ2-5
CDR3: CASSVGSPAEQYF; DNA: TGTGCCAGCAGCGTTGGGTCCCCTGCGGAGCAGTACTTC; size: -; length: 13; V: TRBV9; D: -; J: TRBJ2-7
CDR3: CSASETGYTF; DNA: TGCAGTGCTAGTGAGACTGGCTACACCTTC; size: many; length: 10; V: TRBV20-1; D: -; J: TRBJ1-2
CDR3: CASSQDSGAGANVLTF; DNA: TGCGCCAGCAGCCAAGATTCCGGGGCCGGGGCCAACGTCCTGACTTTC; size: medium-sized; length: 16; V: TRBV4-3; D: -; J: TRBJ2-6
CDR3: CASSDEGLAGGNEQFF; DNA: TGTGCCAGCAGTGACGAAGGACTAGCGGGAGGGAATGAGCAGTTCTTC; size: many; length: 16; V: TRBV6-4; D: TRBD2; J: TRBJ2-1
CDR3: CASRPDGRSNEKLFF; DNA: TGTGCCAGTAGACCGGATGGAAGGAGTAATGAAAAACTGTTTTTT; size: many; length: 15; V: TRBV19; D: -; J: TRBJ1-4
CDR3: CASSEGESQPQHF; DNA: TGTGCCAGCAGTGAGGGGGAGAGTCAGCCCCAGCATTTT; size: -; length: 13; V: TRBV6-4; D: -; J: TRBJ1-5
CDR3: CASSPSPRAGEQYF; DNA: TGTGCCAGCAGCCCCTCCCCCAGGGCTGGCGAGCAGTACTTC; size: -; length: 14; V: TRBV13; D: -; J: TRBJ2-7
CDR3: CASSLVNQGPRAEAFF; DNA: TGTGCCAGCAGCTTAGTTAACCAGGGACCGCGGGCTGAAGCTTTCTTT; size: few; length: 16; V: TRBV11-2; D: -; J: TRBJ1-1
CDR3: CASSPLERKSTDTQYF; DNA: TGTGCCAGCTCACCATTAGAGCGGAAGAGCACAGATACGCAGTATTTT; size: few; length: 16; V: TRBV18; D: -; J: TRBJ2-3
CDR3: CASSQGRRGEQYF; DNA: TGCGCCAGCAGCCAAGGGAGGAGGGGCGAGCAGTACTTC; size: many; length: 13; V: TRBV4-3; D: -; J: TRBJ2-7
CDR3: CASSQGRYCDDGYTF; DNA: TGCGCCAGCAGCCAAGGGCGGTACTGTGACGATGGCTACACCTTC; size: -; length: 15; V: TRBV4-3; D: -; J: TRBJ1-2